This T cell receptor beta chain was captured by sequencing in a study of blood T cell repertoires in COVID-19. Libraries were prepared by immunoSEQ multiplex PCR; TCRdb keeps only in-frame clonotypes and omits some of them. The sample consists of 430,000 or so clones, 88% of them appearing once. This CDR3 contains 14 residues. The V gene end was trimmed by 8 bases and the J gene end by 2 bases; junction bases not matched to a gene: 7. Germline V CDR1 and CDR2: MDHEN, SYDVKM. This receptor was identified in a woman in her late teens or twenties who had been exposed to COVID-19. Sequencing used PBMCs or T cells enriched from blood (not recorded which). The gene calls are TRBV28 and TRBJ2-5; TRBD1 agrees at 8 bases. The DNA for the CDR3 is TGTGCCAGCTCGGATAACAGGGGGCAAGAGACCCAGTACTTC. This sequence encodes CASSDNRGQETQYF.